This T cell receptor (beta chain) was recorded in a study of T-cell reconstitution after alpha-beta-depleted transplantation in children (dated by TCRdb to about 2016). Describing the broader study: Using TCR repertoire profiling, the study quantitatively followed how T-cell immune reconstitution unfolded in children after TCRalphabeta/CD19-depleted allogeneic hematopoietic cell transplantation. The paper as a whole reports these results and caveats: The apparently early recovery of alphabetaT-cell counts about two months after transplant reportedly depended on only several hundred rapidly expanded clones that came from non-depleted graft cells. The frequencies of hyperexpanded clones fell over the following months, and after one year, T-cell counts and TCRbeta diversity were mostly attributed to newly produced T cells. In some patients, the high TCRbeta diversity seen at day 60 was put down to recipient T cells and intrathymic progenitors that had survived conditioning.

Receptor libraries were prepared by PCR. Sequenced on an Illumina HiSeq 2500. TCR library preparation used molecular barcoding, with unique molecular identifiers applied to normalize quantification of the TCRbeta repertoire. TCRdb reanalyzed the raw reads on its own, using fastp at Q25 for trimming and MiXCR for clone calling, and kept in-frame beta chains. For every CDR3 protein sequence, its rows merge into one entry that carries the most common genes and DNA. The table for this sample lists 450,000 to 600,000 distinct CDR3 sequences; approximately 12% of them were counted only once. Together, the top ten hold approximately 2.1% of the sample. The CDR3 runs 15 residues from the cysteine to the phenylalanine. The entry retains the CDR3 DNA only, 45 bases that are in frame from base 1. The V end loses 5 bases and the J end loses 1 base, and a stretch of 9 bases separates them. Sequences SGHTA (CDR1) and FQGNSA (CDR2) are obtained from the germline V gene.

In its sample, this clonotype was seen a few times. No antigen is known for it. No clone much larger than this one lies a single base away; base qualities are absent. The label giving this sample's treatment or condition can be read as: allogeneic hematopoietic cell transplantation with graft depleted of TCRalphabeta T cells and CD19 B cells. The children who served as transplant recipients had been given grafts of TCRalphabeta/CD19-depleted allogeneic hematopoietic cells. The receptor chain draws on TRBV7-2 and TRBJ2-6; the D gene cannot be named for sure. The source of this sequence is a male patient younger than 18 who had a stem cell transplant for acute myeloid leukemia, so the T cells may come from the graft donor. Sample: PBMCs, mostly from graft donor cells, taken 360 days after TCRalphabeta/CD19-depleted stem cell transplant. The base sequence is TGTGCCAGCAGCGCCGGACCATCTGGGGCCAACGTCCTGACTTTC. Translated, it reads CASSAGPSGANVLTF.